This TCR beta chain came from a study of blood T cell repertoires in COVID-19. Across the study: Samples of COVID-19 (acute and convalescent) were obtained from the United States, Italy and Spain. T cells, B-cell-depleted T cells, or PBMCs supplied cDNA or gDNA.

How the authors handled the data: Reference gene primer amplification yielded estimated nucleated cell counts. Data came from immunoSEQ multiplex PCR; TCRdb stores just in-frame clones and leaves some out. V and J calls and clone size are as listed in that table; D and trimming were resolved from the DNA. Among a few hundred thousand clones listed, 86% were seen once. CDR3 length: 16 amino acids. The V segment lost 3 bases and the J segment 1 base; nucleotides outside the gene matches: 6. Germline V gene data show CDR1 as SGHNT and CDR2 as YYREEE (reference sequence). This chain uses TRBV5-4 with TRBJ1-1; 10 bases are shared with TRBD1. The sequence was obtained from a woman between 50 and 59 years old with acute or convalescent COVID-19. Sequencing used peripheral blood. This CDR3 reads CASSYGTGVTNTEAFF. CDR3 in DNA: TGTGCCAGCAGCTATGGGACAGGGGTTACGAACACTGAAGCTTTCTTT.